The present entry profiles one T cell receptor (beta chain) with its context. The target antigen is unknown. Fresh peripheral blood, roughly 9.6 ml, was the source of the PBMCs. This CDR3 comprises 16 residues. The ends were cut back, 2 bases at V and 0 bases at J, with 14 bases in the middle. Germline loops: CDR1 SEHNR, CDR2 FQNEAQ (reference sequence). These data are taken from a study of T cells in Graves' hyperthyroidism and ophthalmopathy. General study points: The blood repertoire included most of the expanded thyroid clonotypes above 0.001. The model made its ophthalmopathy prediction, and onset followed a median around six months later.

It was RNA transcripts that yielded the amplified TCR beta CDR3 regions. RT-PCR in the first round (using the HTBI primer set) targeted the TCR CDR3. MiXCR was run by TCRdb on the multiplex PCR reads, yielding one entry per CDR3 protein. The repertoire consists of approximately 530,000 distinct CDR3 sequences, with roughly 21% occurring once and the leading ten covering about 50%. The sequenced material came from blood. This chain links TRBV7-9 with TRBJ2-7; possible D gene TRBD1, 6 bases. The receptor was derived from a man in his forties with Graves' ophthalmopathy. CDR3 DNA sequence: TGTGCCAGCAGCTTAACCCAACAGGGTAACTCCTACGAGCAGTACTTC. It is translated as CASSLTQQGNSYEQYF. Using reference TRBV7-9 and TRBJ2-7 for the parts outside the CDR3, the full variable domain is DTGVSQNPRHKITKRGQNVTFRCDPISEHNRLYWYRQTLGQGPEFLTYFQNEAQLEKSRLLSDRFSAERPKGSFSTLEIQRTEQGDSAMYLCASSLTQQGNSYEQYFGPGTRLTVT.